Below, 2 T cell receptor beta chains from the same sample are listed, as sequenced in a study of T cell responses to AZD1222 COVID-19 vaccine. Using immunoSEQ multiplex PCR, the repertoire was profiled, and TCRdb retains in-frame clones only, with some absent. The profile covers 90,000 to 140,000 clones, with approximately 88% appearing a single time and 2.5% taken by the ten largest. Sequencing was performed on peripheral blood, taken on day 0 of AZD1222 vaccination. The receptors here all came from an adult in good health.

This chain uses TRBV28 with TRBJ2-7; D possibly corresponds to TRBD1 (6 bases). CDR3 length equals 12 residues. V lost 7 bases, J lost 4 bases, and 11 bases lay in between. The germline CDR1 and CDR2 sequences are MDHEN and SYDVKM. CDR3 in amino acids: CASTGQTYEQYF. The CDR3, as DNA: TGTGCCAGCACCGGACAGACTTACGAGCAGTACTTC.

This rearrangement joins TRBV10-3 to TRBJ2-7; TRBD2 matches 10 bases. Germline V lookup: CDR1 ENHRY, CDR2 SYGVKD. The CDR3 runs to 14 residues. After removal of 10 bases from V and 5 bases from J, the junction contained 11 bases not matched to a gene. CDR3 coding DNA: TGTGCCAGCTGGACTAGCGGACCTATCGACGAGCAGTACTTC. Encoded protein: CASWTSGPIDEQYF.